This T cell receptor (beta chain) originates from a study of blood T cell repertoires in COVID-19. This clone came up a few times. Assay used: immunoSEQ multiplex PCR; TCRdb lists only in-frame clones, some missing. The sample yields about 90,000 clones, around 81% seen once. J lost 3 bases, V lost 3 bases, and 8 bases had no gene match. CDR3 length: 16 residues. Per germline, CDR1 SGHNT and CDR2 YYREEE (reference sequence). This clonotype was obtained from a woman in her 70s with active or convalescent COVID-19. The sample consisted of peripheral blood. V gene TRBV5-4 combines with J gene TRBJ2-2; 7 nucleotides match TRBD1. CDR3 sequence reads: CASSSRQGSDTGELFF. CDR3 nucleotide sequence: TGTGCCAGCAGCTCGCGACAGGGCAGCGACACCGGGGAGCTGTTTTTT. Full variable domain (outside the CDR3, taken from reference TRBV5-4 and TRBJ2-2): ETGVTQSPTHLIKTRGQQVTLRCSSQSGHNTVSWYQQALGQGPQFIFQYYREEENGRGNFPPRFSGLQFPNYSSELNVNALELDDSALYLCASSSRQGSDTGELFFGEGSRLTVL.